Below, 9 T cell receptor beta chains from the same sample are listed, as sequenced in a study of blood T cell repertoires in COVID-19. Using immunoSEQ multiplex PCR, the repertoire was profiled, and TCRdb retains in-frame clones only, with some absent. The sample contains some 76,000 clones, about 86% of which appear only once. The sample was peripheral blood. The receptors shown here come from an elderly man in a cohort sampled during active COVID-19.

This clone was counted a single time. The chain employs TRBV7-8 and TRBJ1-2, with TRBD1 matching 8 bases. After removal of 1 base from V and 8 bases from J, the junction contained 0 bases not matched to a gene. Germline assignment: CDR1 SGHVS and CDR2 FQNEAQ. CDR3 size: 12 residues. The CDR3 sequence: CASSLGQGGYTF. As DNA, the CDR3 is TGTGCCAGCAGCTTAGGACAGGGGGGCTACACCTTC.

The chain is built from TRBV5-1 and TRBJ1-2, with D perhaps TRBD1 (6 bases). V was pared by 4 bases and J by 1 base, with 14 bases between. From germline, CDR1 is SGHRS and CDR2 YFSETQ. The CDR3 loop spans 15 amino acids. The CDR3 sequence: CASSEGGAHNYGYTF. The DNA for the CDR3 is TGCGCCAGCAGCGAGGGGGGGGCGCATAACTATGGCTACACCTTC.

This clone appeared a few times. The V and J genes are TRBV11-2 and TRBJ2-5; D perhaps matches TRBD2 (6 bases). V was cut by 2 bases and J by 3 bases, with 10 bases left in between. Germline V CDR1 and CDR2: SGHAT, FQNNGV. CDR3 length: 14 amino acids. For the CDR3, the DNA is TGTGCCAGCAGCTTAAACGGAGGGAAAGAGACCCAGTACTTC. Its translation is CASSLNGGKETQYF.

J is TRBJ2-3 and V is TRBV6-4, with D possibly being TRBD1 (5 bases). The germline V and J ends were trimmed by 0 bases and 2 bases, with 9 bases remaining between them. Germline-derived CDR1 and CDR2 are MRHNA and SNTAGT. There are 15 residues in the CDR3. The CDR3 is CASSDSGQNTDTQYF. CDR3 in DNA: TGTGCCAGCAGTGACTCGGGGCAGAACACAGATACGCAGTATTTT.

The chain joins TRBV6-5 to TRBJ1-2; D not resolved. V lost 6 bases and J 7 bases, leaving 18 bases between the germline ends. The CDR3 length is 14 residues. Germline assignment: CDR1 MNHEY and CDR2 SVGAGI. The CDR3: CASRSGLLKGGYTF. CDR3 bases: TGTGCCAGCAGGAGCGGACTGCTTAAGGGTGGCTACACCTTC.

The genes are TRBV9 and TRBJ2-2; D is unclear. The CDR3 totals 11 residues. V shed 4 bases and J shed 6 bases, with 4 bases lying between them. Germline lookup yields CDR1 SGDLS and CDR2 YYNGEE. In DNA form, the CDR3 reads TGTGCCAGCAGCTCATCCGGGGAGCTGTTTTTT. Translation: CASSSSGELFF.

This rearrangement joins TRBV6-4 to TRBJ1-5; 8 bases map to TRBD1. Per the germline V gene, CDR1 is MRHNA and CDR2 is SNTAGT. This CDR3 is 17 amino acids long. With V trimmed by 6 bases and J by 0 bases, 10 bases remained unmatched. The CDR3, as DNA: TGTGCCAGCAGCATAACCGGGACAGGTAATAGCAATCAGCCCCAGCATTTT. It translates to CASSITGTGNSNQPQHF.

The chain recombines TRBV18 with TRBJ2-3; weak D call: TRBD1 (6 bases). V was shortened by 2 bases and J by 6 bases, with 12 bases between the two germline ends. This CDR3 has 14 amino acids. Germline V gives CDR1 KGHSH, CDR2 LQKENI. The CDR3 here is CASSPVGARDTQYF. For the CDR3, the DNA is TGTGCCAGCTCACCAGTGGGGGCCAGGGATACGCAGTATTTT. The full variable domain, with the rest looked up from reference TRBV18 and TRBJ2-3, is NAGVMQNPRHLVRRRGQEARLRCSPMKGHSHVYWYRQLPEEGLKFMVYLQKENIIDESGMPKERFSAEFPKEGPSILRIQQVVRGDSAAYFCASSPVGARDTQYFGPGTRLTVL.

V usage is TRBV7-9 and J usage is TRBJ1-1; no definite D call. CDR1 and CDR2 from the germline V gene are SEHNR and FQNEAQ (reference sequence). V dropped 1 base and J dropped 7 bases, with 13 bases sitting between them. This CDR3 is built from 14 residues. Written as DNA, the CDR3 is TGTGCCAGCAGCTTAGGAGGCGCGCGGATTGAAGCTTTCTTT. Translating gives CASSLGGARIEAFF. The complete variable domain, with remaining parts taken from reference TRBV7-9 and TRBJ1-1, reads DTGVSQNPRHKITKRGQNVTFRCDPISEHNRLYWYRQTLGQGPEFLTYFQNEAQLEKSRLLSDRFSAERPKGSFSTLEIQRTEQGDSAMYLCASSLGGARIEAFFGQGTRLTVV.